Shown below are 25 T cell receptor beta chains from a single sample sequenced in a study of cytomegalovirus exposure and HLA in healthy donors. The PCR contained 60 Vbeta and 13 Jbeta primers. The protocol was immunoSEQ multiplex PCR, while the TCRdb copy is restricted to in-frame clones and leaves out a portion. The sample yields 88,000 or so clones, 62% seen once. Specimen: PBMCs. Every receptor here comes from a male donor in good health and CMV-seropositive.

The rearrangement uses TRBV15 and TRBJ2-7; no clear D gene. This CDR3 comprises 13 residues. CDR1 is LNHNV, CDR2 YYDKDF, per germline (reference sequence). V gave up 0 bases and J gave up 3 bases, with 6 bases separating them. For the CDR3, the DNA is TGTGCCACCAGCAGAGATACAGACTACGAGCAGTACTTC. Protein product: CATSRDTDYEQYF.

The genes are TRBV7-9 and TRBJ2-3; maybe TRBD1 (6 bases). This CDR3 spans 17 amino acids. The V and J ends lost 5 bases and 0 bases respectively, with 18 bases between them. CDR1 and CDR2 from the germline V gene are SEHNR and FQNEAQ (reference sequence). The CDR3 protein is CASSQTSHGQSTDTQYF. The CDR3 region has the DNA TGTGCCAGCAGCCAGACGTCCCATGGACAGAGCACAGATACGCAGTATTTT.

The chain has TRBV9 and TRBJ2-3; tentatively, D is TRBD2 (5 bases). This CDR3 comprises 15 residues. Germline-derived CDR1 and CDR2 are SGDLS and YYNGEE. V lost 3 bases to trimming and J lost 1 base, with 12 bases between them. This chain's CDR3 is CASSATRARTDTQYF. The CDR3 nucleotides read TGTGCCAGCAGCGCCACTAGGGCCCGCACAGATACGCAGTATTTT.

J is TRBJ1-5 and V is TRBV7-2; TRBD1 might be the D (5 bases). Per germline, CDR1 SGHTA and CDR2 FQGNSA. Trimming left V 6 bases short and J 1 base short, with 10 bases between. There are 14 residues in the CDR3. The CDR3 DNA reads TGTGCCAGCAGGCCAGGGTCGAGCAATCAGCCCCAGCATTTT. As protein: CASRPGSSNQPQHF. The variable domain in full, with the rest retrieved from reference TRBV7-2 and TRBJ1-5, is GAGVSQSPSNKVTEKGKDVELRCDPISGHTALYWYRQSLGQGLEFLIYFQGNSAPDKSGLPSDRFSAERTGGSVSTLTIQRTQQEDSAVYLCASRPGSSNQPQHFGDGTRLSIL.

The chain couples TRBV19 to TRBJ1-2, with 8 nucleotides matching TRBD1. The V segment lost 4 bases and the J segment 5 bases; nucleotides outside the gene matches: 18. The germline V gene encodes CDR1 LNHDA and CDR2 SQIVND (reference sequence). The CDR3 has 18 residues. This chain's CDR3 is CASSTGTGPPTGPYGYTF. DNA of the CDR3: TGTGCCAGTAGTACGGGGACAGGCCCCCCAACGGGACCATATGGCTACACCTTC.

The chain is built from TRBV6-1 and TRBJ2-7, with TRBD1 as a possible D gene (6 bases). Germline values: CDR1 MNHNS, CDR2 SASEGT. The CDR3 runs 12 residues. Trimming removed 5 bases from V and 7 bases from J, with 12 bases in between. CDR3 residues: CASSHRVEEQYF. CDR3 in DNA: TGTGCCAGCAGTCACAGGGTTGAAGAGCAGTACTTC.

This clone was recorded once. The gene calls are TRBV30 and TRBJ2-3; 8 bases align to TRBD2. Germline CDR1 reads GTSNPN; CDR2 reads SVGIG (reference sequence). J lost 4 bases, V lost 6 bases, and 9 bases had no gene match. This CDR3 comprises 14 residues. CDR3 nucleotides: TGTGCCTGCCTGGGAGCGGGAGTAGCAGATACGCAGTATTTT. The encoded protein is CACLGAGVADTQYF.

The chain joins TRBV7-9 to TRBJ2-7; TRBD2 might be the D (5 bases). The CDR3 is 13 amino acids. Trimming cost V 1 base and J 5 bases, with 9 bases left between them. Germline loops: CDR1 SEHNR, CDR2 FQNEAQ (reference sequence). In DNA, the CDR3 is TGTGCCAGCAGCTTAGACGCGAGGGACGAGCAGTACTTC. It encodes CASSLDARDEQYF.

This CDR3 is CASSSGGVNTGELFF. In DNA, the CDR3 is TGTGCCAGCAGTAGCGGGGGGGTGAACACCGGGGAGCTGTTTTTT. V usage is TRBV6-5 and J usage is TRBJ2-2; 10 nucleotides line up with TRBD2. The CDR3 contains 15 residues. Germline V gene lookup returns CDR1 MNHEY and CDR2 SVGAGI. V lost 5 bases to trimming and J lost 1 base; unmatched junction nucleotides: 1.

This clone was counted between two and nine times. J is TRBJ1-6 and V is TRBV4-3, with D unclear. CDR1 LGHNA and CDR2 YSLEER come from the germline V gene. The CDR3 has 15 amino acids. V dropped 4 bases and J dropped 4 bases, with 11 bases sitting between them. The CDR3 spells CASSLEDGYNSPLHF. The CDR3 DNA follows: TGCGCCAGCAGCCTGGAGGACGGATATAATTCACCCCTCCACTTT.

V and J are TRBV9 and TRBJ2-1, with a possible D match to TRBD1 (6 bases). This CDR3 is 13 amino acids long. V gave up 3 bases and J gave up 4 bases, with 8 bases separating them. The V gene's germline CDR1 is SGDLS and CDR2 YYNGEE. CDR3 nucleotide sequence: TGTGCCAGCAGCGGGGACACTTACAATGAGCAGTTCTTC. This encodes CASSGDTYNEQFF.

The chain couples TRBV27 to TRBJ2-7, with D possibly TRBD1 on 7 matching bases. CDR3 length equals 16 residues. Germline CDR1 reads MNHEY; CDR2 reads SMNVEV (reference sequence). The ends were cut back, 4 bases at V and 4 bases at J, with 20 bases in the middle. The CDR3 DNA follows: TGTGCCAGCAGTTCCGATGCGACAGGGAGGTCATACGAGCAGTACTTC. Protein product: CASSSDATGRSYEQYF.

In this sample, this clone turned up a few times. The V gene is TRBV6-5, the J gene TRBJ2-4, with D possibly TRBD2 on 5 matching bases. Trimming removed 3 bases at V and 3 bases at J, with 15 bases between. The CDR3 is 16 residues long. From germline, CDR1 is MNHEY and CDR2 SVGAGI. CDR3 loop: CASSYPDSRGKNIQYF. The CDR3 DNA is TGTGCCAGCAGTTATCCGGACTCCCGGGGCAAAAACATTCAGTACTTC.

DNA of the CDR3: TGTGCCACCACACCCCCGGGGGGCACCACTGAAGCTTTCTTT. This codes for CATTPPGGTTEAFF. V usage is TRBV7-9 and J usage is TRBJ1-1; a possible D gene is TRBD1 (6 bases). Germline-derived CDR1 and CDR2 are SEHNR and FQNEAQ (reference sequence). The CDR3 has 14 residues. V gave up 10 bases and J gave up 4 bases, with 19 bases separating them.

There are a few counts of this clone. The chain carries TRBV6-5 and TRBJ2-1, with D maybe TRBD1 (5 bases). Trimming stripped 5 bases from V and 9 bases from J, with 14 bases between. In germline, CDR1 is MNHEY, CDR2 SVGAGI. The CDR3 runs to 13 residues. The chain's CDR3 is CASSTQGIGEQFF. The CDR3 DNA reads as TGTGCCAGCAGTACCCAGGGAATCGGTGAGCAGTTCTTC.

The chain has TRBV9 and TRBJ2-1; 13 bases are shared with TRBD2. The V segment lost 1 base and the J segment 9 bases; nucleotides outside the gene matches: 7. The germline gives CDR1 SGDLS, CDR2 YYNGEE. The CDR3 is made up of 16 amino acids. CDR3 in amino acids: CASSVFTGLAGSEQFF. Written as DNA, the CDR3 is TGTGCCAGCAGCGTATTTACGGGACTAGCGGGATCTGAGCAGTTCTTC.

This clone was detected a few times. V gene TRBV14 combines with J gene TRBJ2-7, with 8 bases that match TRBD1. V shed 3 bases, J shed 3 bases, and the junction held 4 bases outside the gene matches. The CDR3 covers 14 residues. Germline CDR1 SGHDN, CDR2 FVKESK. In DNA, the CDR3 is TGTGCCAGCAGCCACGCAGGGGGCGGCTACGAGCAGTACTTC. Protein product: CASSHAGGGYEQYF.

This clone was counted a single time. V usage is TRBV23-1 and J usage is TRBJ1-4, with D unclear. TRBV23-1 is reported as an ORF; its role is uncertain. The ends were cut back, 1 base at V and 2 bases at J, with 11 bases in the middle. The CDR3 has 16 residues. The CDR3 nucleotides read TGCGCCAGCAGTCAATACAGAAAGGCCACTAATGAAAAACTGTTTTTT. Translation: CASSQYRKATNEKLFF.

This clone was picked up one time. J is TRBJ2-5 and V is TRBV6-6, with 8 bases that match TRBD2. Losses at the gene ends were 2 bases for V and 4 bases for J; bases not matched to a gene: 9. The CDR3 is 16 residues long. The V gene's germline CDR1 is MNHNY and CDR2 SVGAGI (reference sequence). The CDR3 DNA is TGTGCCAGCAGTTACGATCGGGGGGGCGCATCAGAGACCCAGTACTTC. The encoded protein is CASSYDRGGASETQYF.

This clone was detected only a few times. J is TRBJ1-3 and V is TRBV5-1; no reliable D call. CDR3 length equals 12 residues. The ends were cut back, 4 bases at V and 4 bases at J, with 6 bases in the middle. Germline CDR1 SGHRS, CDR2 YFSETQ. The CDR3 loop reads CASSNQGNTIYF. CDR3 bases: TGCGCCAGCAGCAACCAGGGAAACACCATATATTTT.

Only a few counts were recorded for this clone. V is TRBV27 and J is TRBJ2-6; 7 bases are a match to TRBD1. Germline loops: CDR1 MNHEY, CDR2 SMNVEV (reference sequence). The ends lost 7 bases at V and 4 bases at J; junction bases unmatched: 10. This CDR3 has 16 residues. The CDR3 sequence: CASKGAPGLGANVLTF. CDR3 bases: TGTGCCAGCAAGGGGGCCCCAGGGCTCGGGGCCAACGTCCTGACTTTC.

The chain couples TRBV25-1 to TRBJ2-7, with D possibly matching TRBD1 (6 bases). CDR1 and CDR2 (germline): MGHDK, SYGVNS. The CDR3 contains 12 residues. V was clipped by 6 bases and J by 2 bases, with 8 bases between them. CDR3 residues: CASRGAPYEQYF. The CDR3 nucleotides read TGTGCCAGCAGGGGGGCCCCCTACGAGCAGTACTTC.

V and J are TRBV28 and TRBJ1-4; the D is unclear. Germline V gene data show CDR1 as MDHEN and CDR2 as SYDVKM. The germline V and J ends were trimmed by 2 bases and 8 bases, with 6 bases remaining between them. This CDR3 region has 12 residues. The CDR3 loop is CASSLNREKLFF. The CDR3 DNA follows: TGTGCCAGCAGTTTAAACCGGGAAAAACTGTTTTTT. The entire variable domain, with the rest obtained from reference TRBV28 and TRBJ1-4, is as follows: DVKVTQSSRYLVKRTGEKVFLECVQDMDHENMFWYRQDPGLGLRLIYFSYDVKMKEKGDIPEGYSVSREKKERFSLILESASTNQTSMYLCASSLNREKLFFGSGTQLSVL.

This sequence joins TRBV7-9 and TRBJ2-5; 8 nucleotides align to TRBD1. This CDR3 is 14 amino acids long. The V gene end was trimmed by 5 bases and the J gene end by 2 bases; junction bases not matched to a gene: 4. The germline V gene has CDR1 SEHNR and CDR2 FQNEAQ (reference sequence). CDR3 in DNA: TGTGCCAGCAGCCTGACAGGGGTGCAAGAGACCCAGTACTTC. Translated, it gives CASSLTGVQETQYF.

V and J are TRBV6-6 and TRBJ2-7, with TRBD2 matching 7 bases. Trimming at V came to 6 bases and at J to 0 bases, leaving 8 bases not matched to a gene. This CDR3 contains 15 residues. Germline V lookup: CDR1 MNHNY, CDR2 SVGAGI (reference sequence). The chain's CDR3 is CASSGAAGSSYEQYF. The CDR3 region has the DNA TGTGCCAGCAGCGGGGCAGCGGGGAGCTCCTACGAGCAGTACTTC.